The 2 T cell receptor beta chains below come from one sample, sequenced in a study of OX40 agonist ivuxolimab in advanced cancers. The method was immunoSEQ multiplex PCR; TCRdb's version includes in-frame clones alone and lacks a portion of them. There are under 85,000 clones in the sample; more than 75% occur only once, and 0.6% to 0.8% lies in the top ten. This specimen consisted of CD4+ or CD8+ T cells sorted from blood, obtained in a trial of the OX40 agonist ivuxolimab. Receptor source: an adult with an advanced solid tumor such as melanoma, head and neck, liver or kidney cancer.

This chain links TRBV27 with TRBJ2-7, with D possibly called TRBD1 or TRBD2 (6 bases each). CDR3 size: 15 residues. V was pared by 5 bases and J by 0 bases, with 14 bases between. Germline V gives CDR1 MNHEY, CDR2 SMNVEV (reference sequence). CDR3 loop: CASSPRGGPSYEQYF. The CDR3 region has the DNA TGTGCCAGCAGTCCCAGAGGGGGGCCCTCCTACGAGCAGTACTTC.

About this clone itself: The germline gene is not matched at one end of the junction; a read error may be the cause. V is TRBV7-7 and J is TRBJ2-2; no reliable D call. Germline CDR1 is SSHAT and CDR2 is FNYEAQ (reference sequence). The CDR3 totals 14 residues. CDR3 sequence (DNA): TGTGCTAGCAGCTTCACCCGTGGCACCGGGGAGCTGTTTTTT. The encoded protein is CASSFTRGTGELFF.